This T cell receptor (beta chain) was documented in a study of PD-1 blockade in classical Hodgkin lymphoma. Across the study: Patients were infused with nivolumab 3 mg/kg every 2 weeks.

The germline CDR1 and CDR2 sequences are SGHTA and FQGNSA. Trimming removed 6 bases from V and 5 bases from J, with 22 bases in between. The CDR3 length is 16 residues. Time point specified: cycle 4 day 1 (C4D1), after about 6 weeks of nivolumab. Brentuximab vedotin exposure varied, and every patient relapsed after autologous stem cell transplantation. Purification of CD4+ T cells from thawed PBMCs was achieved by magnetic negative selection. In the case of this clone: Its antigen is undetermined.

Study-level points and caveats: Whoever responded completely had baseline diversity much like that seen in newly diagnosed patients. TCR diversity in CD4+, not CD8+, cells rose significantly by C4D1. Healthy donors were reported to have higher baseline TCR diversity than newly diagnosed patients.

Method: immunoSEQ multiplex PCR; TCRdb's copy keeps in-frame clones and lacks some. The data show 20,000 to 25,000 clones, around 75% seen once. Sequencing was performed on CD4+ T cells from blood, taken before the fourth cycle of nivolumab. This clonotype originated in a human donor with classical Hodgkin lymphoma. This chain uses TRBV7-2 with TRBJ2-5; TRBD1 might be the D (6 bases). The CDR3 sequence: CASSPTRTERVETQYF. The CDR3 region has the DNA TGTGCCAGCAGTCCTACGAGGACAGAAAGGGTGGAGACCCAGTACTTC.